This TCR beta chain was sequenced for a study of blood T cells in healthy people across ages. Study results and limitations: Significant beta diversity loss was already apparent by age approximately 38, declining roughly linearly.

This clonotype was recorded a few times. The antigen is not known. Germline CDR1 reads MDHEN; CDR2 reads SYDVKM. Trimming removed 10 bases at V and 6 bases at J, with 12 bases between. CDR3 size: 12 residues. Using a J-beta primer mix together with a sample-barcoded 5' primer, a second PCR was run for about 6 to 11 cycles. TCRdb passed the 5' RACE reads through MiXCR, listing each CDR3 protein once. The table has roughly 800,000 distinct CDR3 sequences, 20% to 30% seen once; the top ten hold more than 3%. This sample also belongs to another study, concerning T cells of mothers and their children. That work states: Donors comprised a few healthy Caucasian mothers plus their six children.

The genes are TRBV28 and TRBJ1-4; D is ambiguous. This sequence was found in a boy aged 5 to 17 in good health. The source material was blood. The CDR3 nucleotides read TGTGCCACCTCGACTCGGGATGAAAAACTGTTTTTT. The encoded protein is CATSTRDEKLFF.